The 30 T cell receptor beta chains below come from one sample, sequenced in a study of cytotoxic CD8 clonotypes in ibrutinib-treated CLL. The method was immunoSEQ multiplex PCR; TCRdb's version includes in-frame clones alone and lacks a portion of them. The sample includes 150,000 or so clones, approximately 75% of them seen just once. The material was PBMCs, obtained after 12 months of ibrutinib treatment. These receptors were collected from a human donor with chronic lymphocytic leukemia.

This clone was detected only a few times. The V and J genes are TRBV30 and TRBJ1-5, with D possibly being TRBD1 (5 bases). The CDR3 runs to 14 residues. V lost 2 bases and J lost 2, with 10 bases in between. The germline V gene has CDR1 GTSNPN and CDR2 SVGIG (reference sequence). The CDR3 DNA reads as TGTGCCTGGAGTAAGGGGTTAGGCAATCAGCCCCAGCATTTT. It yields the protein CAWSKGLGNQPQHF.

In DNA, the CDR3 is TGTGCCAGCAGCTTCGGACAGGGGGGCACTGAAGCTTTCTTT. It specifies CASSFGQGGTEAFF. The rearrangement joins TRBV7-2 to TRBJ1-1, with 10 bases identical to TRBD1. Germline trimming cut 3 bases from V and 4 bases from J; bases unmatched to any gene: 2. Germline-derived CDR1 and CDR2 are SGHTA and FQGNSA. The CDR3 covers 14 residues.

There are a few counts of this clone. A much larger clone sits a single nucleotide away, making a read error possible. The J gene is TRBJ1-1, the V gene TRBV5-4; D is unclear. CDR3 length: 13 amino acids. Trimming took 0 bases from V and 0 from J, leaving 3 bases between them. In germline, CDR1 is SGHNT, CDR2 YYREEE (reference sequence). CDR3: CASSLGLNTEAFF. Written as DNA, the CDR3 is TGTGCCAGCAGCTTGGGGCTGAACACTGAAGCTTTCTTT.

The chain uses TRBV19 and TRBJ2-5; possible D gene TRBD1, 6 bases. This CDR3 region has 14 residues. V was clipped by 5 bases and J by 6 bases, with 16 bases between them. Germline V lookup: CDR1 LNHDA, CDR2 SQIVND (reference sequence). CDR3 DNA: TGTGCCAGTAGTCTCGCAGGGGATGTGAAGACCCAGTACTTC. The encoded protein is CASSLAGDVKTQYF.

V is TRBV27 and J is TRBJ1-2; perhaps TRBD1 as D (5 bases). V dropped 1 base and J dropped 3 bases, with 9 bases sitting between them. The CDR3 runs 14 residues. Germline V gives CDR1 MNHEY, CDR2 SMNVEV (reference sequence). CDR3 region: CASSLFGGDYGYTF. The CDR3 nucleotides read TGTGCCAGCAGTTTATTCGGGGGAGACTATGGCTACACCTTC.

The chain uses TRBV6-1 and TRBJ2-4; D may be TRBD1 or TRBD2 (6 bases each). This CDR3 is built from 17 residues. Deletions cut 0 bases from V and 4 bases from J, with 16 bases between. The germline CDR1 and CDR2 sequences are MNHNS and SASEGT. The CDR3 region is CASSEAGRGRGKNIQYF. The CDR3 nucleotides read TGTGCCAGCAGTGAAGCGGGGCGGGGCAGGGGTAAAAACATTCAGTACTTC.

V gene TRBV28 combines with J gene TRBJ1-1; no clear D gene. Trimming took off 6 bases at V and 4 bases at J, with 18 bases between the two ends. The CDR3 runs to 15 residues. Germline V CDR1 and CDR2: MDHEN, SYDVKM. The CDR3 is CASSPPPFSVTEAFF. CDR3 DNA: TGTGCCAGCAGCCCCCCCCCGTTCTCGGTCACTGAAGCTTTCTTT.

This clone showed up just a few times. V and J are TRBV6-5 and TRBJ1-4; D not resolved. This CDR3 spans 14 amino acids. Germline lookup yields CDR1 MNHEY and CDR2 SVGAGI. V lost 0 bases and J 6 bases, leaving 8 bases between the germline ends. CDR3 nucleotides: TGTGCCAGCAGTTACTCGATTGGAGATGAAAAACTGTTTTTT. It specifies CASSYSIGDEKLFF.

V usage is TRBV30 and J usage is TRBJ1-2, with a possible D match to TRBD1 (5 bases). V was clipped by 0 bases and J by 1 base, with 9 bases between them. Germline CDR1 and CDR2: GTSNPN and SVGIG (reference sequence). This CDR3 is built from 14 residues. CDR3 DNA: TGTGCCTGGAGTGTACGCCAGGGTAACTATGGCTACACCTTC. It codes for CAWSVRQGNYGYTF.

This clone was seen only a few times. This sequence joins TRBV7-2 and TRBJ1-1, with TRBD1 as a possible D gene (5 bases). The germline V gene encodes CDR1 SGHTA and CDR2 FQGNSA. This CDR3 is built from 13 residues. The V end was cut by 2 bases, the J end by 5 bases, with 9 bases between. The CDR3 here is CASSLKGITEAFF. DNA for the CDR3: TGTGCCAGCAGCTTAAAGGGGATTACTGAAGCTTTCTTT.

The rearrangement links TRBV5-1 to TRBJ2-2, with 10 bases lining up with TRBD2. Trimming cost V 4 bases and J 1 base; bases outside gene matches: 4. CDR3 size: 16 residues. The germline CDR1 and CDR2 sequences are SGHRS and YFSETQ. The CDR3 nucleotides read TGCGCCAGCAGCAAGAGACTAGCGGGGAACACCGGGGAGCTGTTTTTT. This translates into CASSKRLAGNTGELFF.

This clone was counted a few times. This chain joins TRBV6-6 and TRBJ1-2; 7 nucleotides line up with TRBD1. J gave up 8 bases and V 4 bases, and 7 bases lay outside the gene matches. The CDR3 length is 13 residues. Germline CDR1 is MNHNY and CDR2 is SVGAGI (reference sequence). The CDR3 DNA sequence: TGTGCCAGCAGTTCCCAACAGGGGTGGGGCTACACCTTC. Its translation is CASSSQQGWGYTF.

Details on this clone: The identical CDR3 is also encoded by other nucleotide sequences in the sample. The chain uses TRBV19 and TRBJ1-1, with TRBD1 as a possible D gene (6 bases). Trimming stripped 6 bases from V and 1 base from J, with 9 bases between. The CDR3 consists of 13 residues. The germline CDR1 and CDR2 sequences are LNHDA and SQIVND (reference sequence). Here the CDR3 DNA reads TGTGCCAGTAGCTACAGGGAGAACACTGAAGCTTTCTTT. It is translated as CASSYRENTEAFF.

The J gene is TRBJ2-1, the V gene TRBV11-1; D possibly corresponds to TRBD2 (6 bases). Trimming cost V 6 bases and J 4 bases, with 16 bases left between them. CDR1 is SGHAT and CDR2 is FQDESV in the germline V gene (reference sequence). CDR3 length: 15 residues. The DNA of the CDR3 is TGTGCCAGCAGTTTCCGGGCTAGCGCTTACAATGAGCAGTTCTTC. It translates to CASSFRASAYNEQFF.

The gene calls are TRBV5-1 and TRBJ2-3, with D possibly TRBD1 on 6 matching bases. V was shortened by 0 bases and J by 2 bases, with 13 bases between the two germline ends. Looked up from germline, CDR1 is SGHRS and CDR2 is YFSETQ. The CDR3 spans 16 residues. The CDR3 sequence: CASSLAQGPNTDTQYF. CDR3 DNA sequence: TGCGCCAGCAGCTTGGCCCAGGGGCCCAACACAGATACGCAGTATTTT.

A single count supports this clone. This sequence joins TRBV7-8 and TRBJ1-1, with unresolved D. The CDR3 consists of 13 residues. V was trimmed by 3 bases and J by 1 base, leaving 6 bases between them. Looked up from germline, CDR1 is SGHVS and CDR2 is FQNEAQ. The CDR3 region is CASSFTPNTEAFF. CDR3 sequence (DNA): TGTGCCAGCAGCTTTACACCGAACACTGAAGCTTTCTTT.

This clone came up once. The V gene is TRBV19, the J gene TRBJ1-5; 7 bases line up with TRBD1. CDR3 size: 14 residues. Germline assignment: CDR1 LNHDA and CDR2 SQIVND (reference sequence). V was pared by 8 bases and J by 1 base, with 5 bases of the junction left unmatched. As DNA, the CDR3 is TGTGCCAGTGTACTGGGACAGAGCAATCAGCCCCAGCATTTT. Protein: CASVLGQSNQPQHF.

This clone was detected only a few times. J is TRBJ1-4 and V is TRBV12-5, with D tentatively TRBD1 (5 bases). V shed 0 bases and J shed 4 bases, with 9 bases lying between them. This CDR3 is 15 amino acids long. In germline, CDR1 is LGHNT, CDR2 FRNRAP. CDR3 bases: TGTGCTAGTGGTTTGGTACCCCAGGGTAATGAAAAACTGTTTTTT. It specifies CASGLVPQGNEKLFF.

The chain employs TRBV9 and TRBJ2-7; 7 nucleotides align to TRBD1. From germline, CDR1 is SGDLS and CDR2 YYNGEE. Trimming took 3 bases from V and 5 from J; bases not matched to a gene: 17. The CDR3 length is 17 residues. The CDR3 coding sequence is TGTGCCAGCAGCGCCCAGGAACTTCTGACAGGGCGGCACGAGCAGTACTTC. It translates to CASSAQELLTGRHEQYF. The complete variable domain, with remaining parts taken from reference TRBV9 and TRBJ2-7, reads DSGVTQTPKHLITATGQRVTLRCSPRSGDLSVYWYQQSLDQGLQFLIQYYNGEERAKGNILERFSAQQFPDLHSELNLSSLELGDSALYFCASSAQELLTGRHEQYFGPGTRLTVT.

The rearrangement links TRBV28 to TRBJ1-5, with a possible D match to TRBD1 (5 bases). In germline, CDR1 is MDHEN, CDR2 SYDVKM. This CDR3 comprises 15 residues. Trimming stripped 9 bases from V and 0 bases from J, with 15 bases between. CDR3 loop: CASKTGDLSNQPQHF. For the CDR3, the DNA is TGTGCCAGTAAAACCGGGGACCTTAGCAATCAGCCCCAGCATTTT.

This clone was observed once. The rearrangement links TRBV18 to TRBJ2-1; a possible D gene is TRBD1 (7 bases). This CDR3 is 15 amino acids long. Germline V gives CDR1 KGHSH, CDR2 LQKENI. Between the trimmed V and J ends, which lost 3 bases and 5 bases, there was a span of 14 bases. The CDR3 sequence: CASSPRGAGNNEQFF. The CDR3 DNA follows: TGTGCCAGCTCACCCAGGGGGGCAGGCAACAATGAGCAGTTCTTC.

The V call is TRBV28, the J call TRBJ2-7; D unresolved. Trimming took 6 bases from V and 2 from J, leaving 11 bases between them. CDR1 is MDHEN, CDR2 SYDVKM, per germline. The CDR3 has 13 amino acids. This chain's CDR3 is CASSLGPTYEQYF. Here the CDR3 DNA reads TGTGCCAGCAGCCTCGGGCCCACCTACGAGCAGTACTTC.

The J gene is TRBJ2-1, the V gene TRBV9; 8 bases are a match to TRBD2. V gave up 3 bases and J gave up 8 bases; unmatched junction bases: 10. The CDR3 sequence is 15 residues long. Germline CDR1 SGDLS, CDR2 YYNGEE. The CDR3 nucleotides are TGTGCCAGCAGCGCCGAAGCGGGACTAGGGGATGAGCAGTTCTTC. Translated: CASSAEAGLGDEQFF.

The V call is TRBV7-3, the J call TRBJ2-3, with D unclear. CDR1 is SGHTA and CDR2 is FQGTGA in the germline V gene. The V end was cut by 2 bases, the J end by 4 bases, with 10 bases between. CDR3 length: 14 residues. CDR3 DNA: TGTGCCAGCAGCTTATTAGGCGGCTCAGATACGCAGTATTTT. It specifies CASSLLGGSDTQYF.

The rearrangement joins TRBV5-1 to TRBJ1-2, with D unresolved. Germline V gene sequence: CDR1 SGHRS, CDR2 YFSETQ. This CDR3 contains 14 residues. V lost 0 bases to trimming and J lost 0 bases, with 6 bases between them. The CDR3 loop reads CASSLEPANYGYTF. CDR3 coding DNA: TGCGCCAGCAGCTTGGAGCCAGCTAACTATGGCTACACCTTC.

V is TRBV27 and J is TRBJ2-1, with 11 nucleotides matching TRBD2. With 1 base clipped from V and 10 bases from J, the junction kept 6 bases outside the gene matches. The CDR3 has 15 amino acids. CDR1 is MNHEY and CDR2 is SMNVEV in the germline V gene (reference sequence). Here the CDR3 DNA reads TGTGCCAGCAGTTTATTGGGTAGCGGGAGGGCGGAGCAGTTCTTC. It is translated as CASSLLGSGRAEQFF.

Here the CDR3 DNA reads TGTGCCAGCAGCTCTCAGCGCCCCACTGAAGCTTTCTTT. Translated: CASSSQRPTEAFF. This chain connects TRBV7-8 to TRBJ1-1; no firm D call. The length of the CDR3 is 13 residues. V lost 4 bases, J lost 4 bases, and 10 bases lay in between. Germline CDR1 is SGHVS and CDR2 is FQNEAQ.

Notes on this clone: Germline and junction disagree at one end, which may indicate a read error. The J gene is TRBJ2-2, the V gene TRBV7-7; D is perhaps TRBD2 (5 bases). Per germline, CDR1 SSHAT and CDR2 FNYEAQ (reference sequence). This CDR3 spans 13 amino acids. CDR3 region: CASSFPGTGELFF. CDR3 DNA sequence: TGTGCTAGCAGCTTCCCGGGGACCGGGGAGCTGTTTTTT. Full variable domain (missing parts from reference TRBV7-7 and TRBJ2-2): GAGVSQSPRYKVTKRGQDVTLRCDPISSHATLYWYQQALGQGPEFLTYFNYEAQPDKSGLPSDRFSAERPEGSISTLTIQRTEQRDSAMYRCASSFPGTGELFFGEGSRLTVL.

The chain recombines TRBV15 with TRBJ1-2; D gene uncertain. Trimming pared 0 bases from V and 2 bases from J, leaving 13 bases between. This CDR3 has 16 amino acids. Germline V gene lookup returns CDR1 LNHNV and CDR2 YYDKDF (reference sequence). CDR3 amino acids: CATSRDLGSRNYGYTF. CDR3 nucleotide sequence: TGTGCCACCAGCAGAGATTTGGGGAGCAGGAACTATGGCTACACCTTC.

V and J are TRBV4-1 and TRBJ2-3, with D perhaps matching TRBD2 (6 bases). Germline CDR1 reads MGHRA; CDR2 reads YSYEKL. CDR3 size: 13 residues. With 6 bases removed from V and 2 bases from J, the gap between germline ends came to 9 bases. In DNA, the CDR3 is TGCGCCAGCAGGCGCGGGGACACAGATACGCAGTATTTT. Amino acids: CASRRGDTDTQYF.